This paragraph covers one TCR beta chain sequence. Its specificity is unknown. This may come from a read error, since a much larger clone is one base off. Uncontrolled infection, other autoimmune disease, pregnancy or lactation barred patients from enrollment. Any symptoms of ophthalmopathy came after the first hyperthyroidism diagnosis, from which the blood sample dates. Using around 10 ml of fresh peripheral blood, PBMCs were prepared. This specimen comes from a study of T cells in Graves' hyperthyroidism and ophthalmopathy. Study findings and constraints: In the blood, most expanded thyroid clonotypes above 0.001 appeared as well.

Germline CDR1 is MNHEY and CDR2 is SVGAGI. This CDR3 comprises 16 residues. The TCR beta CDR3 regions underwent amplification using RNA transcripts as the source. The HTBI primer set was used in a first-round RT-PCR of the TCR CDR3. Using its own MiXCR run on the multiplex PCR reads, TCRdb lists one record per CDR3 protein. The repertoire holds some 600,000 distinct CDR3 sequences, with about 14% as singletons. This chain joins TRBV6-5 and TRBJ2-7; tentatively, D is TRBD2 (5 bases). With the DNA end fitting TRBJ2-1 better, the J assignment may be wrong. The receptor comes from a woman aged 25 to 39 with Graves' hyperthyroidism that later progressed to Graves' ophthalmopathy. The sequenced sample consisted of blood. The chain's CDR3 is CASRNVEGTIYYEQFF. The DNA for the CDR3 is TGTGCCAGCAGAAACGTCGAGGGCACCATTTACTACGAGCAGTTCTTC.